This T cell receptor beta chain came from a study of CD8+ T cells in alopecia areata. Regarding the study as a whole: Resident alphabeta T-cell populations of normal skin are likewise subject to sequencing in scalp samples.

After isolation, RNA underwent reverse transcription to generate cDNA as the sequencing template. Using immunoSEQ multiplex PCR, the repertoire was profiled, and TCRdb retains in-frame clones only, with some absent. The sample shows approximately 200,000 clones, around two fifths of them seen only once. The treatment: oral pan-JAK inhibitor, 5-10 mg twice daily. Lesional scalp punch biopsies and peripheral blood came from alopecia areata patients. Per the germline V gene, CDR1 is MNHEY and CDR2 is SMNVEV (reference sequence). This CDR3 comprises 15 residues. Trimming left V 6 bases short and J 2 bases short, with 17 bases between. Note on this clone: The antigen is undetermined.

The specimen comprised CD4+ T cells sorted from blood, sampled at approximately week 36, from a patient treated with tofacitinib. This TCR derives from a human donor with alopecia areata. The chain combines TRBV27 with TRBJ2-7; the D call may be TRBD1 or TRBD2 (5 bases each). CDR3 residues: CASRRGIGDPYEQYF. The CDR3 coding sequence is TGTGCCAGCAGACGGGGTATAGGGGATCCCTACGAGCAGTACTTC.